Listed below are T cell receptor beta chains from one sample, sequenced in a study of cytomegalovirus exposure and HLA in healthy donors. The repertoire was sequenced with immunoSEQ multiplex PCR; TCRdb's copy has only in-frame clones and lacks some. Of 110,000 to 150,000 clones listed, about 80% are singletons. The sequenced sample was PBMCs. The receptor set was obtained from a young woman in good health and CMV-seropositive. Both conserved end residues are part of each CDR3. The order of the fields is J gene, V gene, D gene, clone size, CDR3 DNA, CDR3 protein. D genes are given only for firm matches. A clone size is listed for some rows: how often the clone was seen (once, few, many), or a class if it is expanded.

TRBJ2-7 | TRBV29-1 | TRBD1 | NA | TGCAGCGTCTCCGGGACAGCCTACGAGCAGTACTTC | CSVSGTAYEQYF
TRBJ1-1 | TRBV2 | NA | NA | TGTGCCAGCAGTGCAGGGCGGCTACCAGGGAACACTGAAGCTTTCTTT | CASSAGRLPGNTEAFF
TRBJ2-7 | TRBV10-3 | TRBD1 | few | TGTGCCATCAGTGAGTCAGACAGGGGACTCGACGAGCAGTACTTC | CAISESDRGLDEQYF
TRBJ2-7 | TRBV4-3 | TRBD2 | NA | TGCGCCAGCAGCCAAGCCCAGGGAGGGTCCTACGAGCAGTACTTC | CASSQAQGGSYEQYF
TRBJ1-5 | TRBV5-6 | NA | few | TGTGCCAGCAGCTTGGGGACAACCGATAGCAATCAGCCCCAGCATTTT | CASSLGTTDSNQPQHF
TRBJ2-5 | TRBV25-1 | TRBD2 | NA | TGTGCCAGCAGTGAATTCGGACTAGCGGGGCAAGAGACCCAGTACTTC | CASSEFGLAGQETQYF
TRBJ1-2 | TRBV6-5 | NA | NA | TGTGCCAGCCGGCGGGAGGGGCTAATGGATGGCTACACCTTC | CASRREGLMDGYTF
TRBJ2-7 | TRBV9 | TRBD2 | NA | TGTGCCAGCAGCGTAGAACGTTGGGGGGGCGAGCAGTACTTC | CASSVERWGGEQYF
TRBJ2-2 | TRBV5-6 | TRBD1 | NA | TGTGCCAGCAGCTTGACATTGACAGGGGGCTTCACCGGGGAGCTGTTTTTT | CASSLTLTGGFTGELFF
TRBJ2-4 | TRBV19 | TRBD1 | NA | TGTGCCACCCGAAAAAGGGGGCTGGACATTCAGTACTTC | CATRKRGLDIQYF
TRBJ1-2 | TRBV6-5 | TRBD1 | NA | TGTGCCAGCAGTTTGACAGGGGGAAAATATGGCTACACCTTC | CASSLTGGKYGYTF
TRBJ1-2 | TRBV5-4 | TRBD1 | NA | TGTGCCAGCAGTCTATCGGGACAGACATATGGCTACACCTTC | CASSLSGQTYGYTF
TRBJ1-3 | TRBV11-2 | TRBD1 | NA | TGTGCCAGCAGCCCCCGGGACAGGGTTAGAAACACCATATATTTT | CASSPRDRVRNTIYF
TRBJ1-3 | TRBV19 | TRBD1 | few | TGTGCCAGTCGGGACAGGCTTGGAAACACCATATATTTT | CASRDRLGNTIYF
TRBJ2-7 | TRBV5-1 | NA | NA | TGCGCCAGCAGCTTGAATGCGGGACAGAGCTCCTACGAGCAGTACTTC | CASSLNAGQSSYEQYF
TRBJ2-3 | TRBV5-1 | NA | NA | TGCGCCAGCAGCTTGGGACACACAGATACGCAGTATTTT | CASSLGHTDTQYF
TRBJ1-2 | TRBV30 | NA | NA | TGTGCCTGGAGTCCCCGGACACGGATCTATGGCTACACCTTC | CAWSPRTRIYGYTF
TRBJ1-1 | TRBV12-5 | NA | once | TGTGCTAGTGGTTTGAGTATCGGGTTGTCTGGGCGGGGGAACACTGAAGCTTTCTTT | CASGLSIGLSGRGNTEAFF
TRBJ2-1 | TRBV25-1 | TRBD2 | few | TGTGCCAGCAGTGATGGCGCGGGGGACTACAATGAGCAGTTCTTC | CASSDGAGDYNEQFF
TRBJ1-1 | TRBV6-1 | NA | NA | TGTGCCAGCAGTGAAGTTTCTCGAGGACAGCCAAAGGGGGAAGCTTTCTTT | CASSEVSRGQPKGEAFF
TRBJ1-1 | TRBV10-3 | NA | NA | TGTGCCATCGCCGATCAGGGTAGTAGGGGCACTGAAGCTTTCTTT | CAIADQGSRGTEAFF
TRBJ2-5 | TRBV7-6 | TRBD2 | few | TGTGCCAGCAGCATAGCCGGGGGGGAAGGAGAGACCCAGTACTTC | CASSIAGGEGETQYF
TRBJ2-2 | TRBV25-1 | TRBD1 | NA | TGTGCCAGCAGCACCGGGACAGGGGAGCCCGGGGAGCTGTTTTTT | CASSTGTGEPGELFF
TRBJ2-7 | TRBV30 | TRBD1 | NA | TGTGCCTGGAGTGGAGGACAGGGCTACGAGCAGTACTTC | CAWSGGQGYEQYF
TRBJ2-3 | TRBV30 | NA | NA | TGTGCCTGGAGTTCCAGGGTTAGCTGGAGCACAGATACGCAGTATTTT | CAWSSRVSWSTDTQYF
TRBJ1-4 | TRBV11-2 | TRBD1 | NA | TGTGCCAGCAGCTTAGATCAAGGACAGGGGGCAAGGGCTAATGAAAAACTGTTTTTT | CASSLDQGQGARANEKLFF
TRBJ2-7 | TRBV27 | TRBD1 | once | TGTGCCAGCCGACAGGGGGGAAGCTCCTACGAGCAGTACTTC | CASRQGGSSYEQYF
TRBJ1-2 | TRBV29-1 | TRBD1 | NA | TGCAGCGCCCTGACAGGGGGCGCCGGGGAGTGGGGCTACACCTTC | CSALTGGAGEWGYTF
TRBJ2-7 | TRBV12-2 | NA | NA | TGTGCAAGTCGCAACGGGACAGGGGAATCGGAGCAGTACTTC | CASRNGTGESEQYF
TRBJ1-1 | TRBV18 | NA | NA | TGTGCCAGCTCACCATATTCGGGGTCTATGAACACTGAAGCTTTCTTT | CASSPYSGSMNTEAFF
TRBJ1-2 | TRBV18 | NA | once | TGTGCCAGCTCACAGAATGGGACTGGTAACTATGGCTACACCTTC | CASSQNGTGNYGYTF
TRBJ1-1 | TRBV7-2 | NA | NA | TGTGCCAGCAGCTCCAGGGTATCGGTGAACACTGAAGCTTTCTTT | CASSSRVSVNTEAFF
TRBJ1-1 | TRBV18 | NA | NA | TGTGCCAGCACACCAGACAGGAAGAACACTGAAGCTTTCTTT | CASTPDRKNTEAFF
TRBJ2-5 | TRBV4-1 | NA | NA | TGCGCCAGCAGCCAACCCCTCGAGATGCGCGGGAAGACCCAGTACTTC | CASSQPLEMRGKTQYF
TRBJ2-7 | TRBV7-6 | NA | NA | TGTGCCAGCAGCTTAACAGGTCGACCTAGGAACGAGCAGTACTTC | CASSLTGRPRNEQYF
TRBJ1-5 | TRBV6-5 | NA | NA | TGTGCCAGCAGTTACTCCAGGTACTCTTTTTCGCCCCAGCATTTT | CASSYSRYSFSPQHF
TRBJ1-1 | TRBV28 | NA | NA | TGTGCCAGCAGTTTATACACGGGGGCTTTCTTT | CASSLYTGAFF
TRBJ1-2 | TRBV6-6 | NA | NA | TGTGCCATAAACAGGGATTACCCTTCTGGCTACACCTTC | CAINRDYPSGYTF
TRBJ2-7 | TRBV9 | TRBD2 | NA | TGTGCCAGCAGCTTACGGACTAGCGGGGGCCAGGGCTCCTACGAGCAGTACTTC | CASSLRTSGGQGSYEQYF
TRBJ2-3 | TRBV30 | TRBD1 | NA | TGTGCCTGGAGAGGGACAGGTGGCACAGATACGCAGTATTTT | CAWRGTGGTDTQYF
TRBJ1-5 | TRBV28 | NA | NA | TGTGCCAGCAGTTTAGCAGGCGAAAGGAATCAGCCCCAGCATTTT | CASSLAGERNQPQHF
TRBJ2-2 | TRBV6-6 | TRBD1 | NA | TGTGCCAGCAGTTCGGCTACAGGGGTCAGCGGGGAGCTGTTTTTT | CASSSATGVSGELFF
TRBJ2-7 | TRBV7-6 | TRBD1 | NA | TGTGCCAGCAGCTTAGGATCAGGGGGCTCCTACGAGCAGTACTTC | CASSLGSGGSYEQYF
TRBJ1-1 | TRBV11-2 | NA | few | TGTGCCAGCAGCTTAGTACGCGCGAACACTGAAGCTTTCTTT | CASSLVRANTEAFF
TRBJ2-3 | TRBV5-5 | TRBD2 | NA | TGTGCCAGCAGCTTAAGAGTAGCGGGGGGGGCCACAGATACGCAGTATTTT | CASSLRVAGGATDTQYF
TRBJ1-1 | TRBV19 | NA | NA | TGTGCCAGTAGTTCAGGAATGGCTGAAGCTTTCTTT | CASSSGMAEAFF
TRBJ2-5 | TRBV7-9 | TRBD1 | few | TGTGCCAGCAGCTTGGGGACAGGACAAGAGACCCAGTACTTC | CASSLGTGQETQYF
TRBJ2-1 | TRBV5-4 | TRBD1 | NA | TGTGCCAGCAGCTTGCCCGGGACAGGGGCGGGCAATGAGCAGTTCTTC | CASSLPGTGAGNEQFF
TRBJ2-7 | TRBV9 | NA | NA | TGTGCCAGCAGCTCGCAACGCCAGGGGTTCGGAGAGCAGTACTTC | CASSSQRQGFGEQYF
TRBJ2-7 | TRBV6-6 | TRBD1 | NA | TGTGCCAGCAGCGGACCAACAGGGGACTACGAGCAGTACTTC | CASSGPTGDYEQYF
TRBJ2-1 | TRBV19 | NA | NA | TGTGCCAGTAGTCCGTCGACAGCCGAGCAGTTCTTC | CASSPSTAEQFF
TRBJ2-7 | TRBV4-1 | TRBD2 | once | TGCGCCAGCAGCCAAACTAGCGGCACCTACGAGCAGTACTTC | CASSQTSGTYEQYF
TRBJ1-1 | TRBV28 | NA | NA | TGTGCCAGCAGTTTCCCCCTGACAGGTCGGAACACTGAAGCTTTCTTT | CASSFPLTGRNTEAFF
TRBJ1-5 | TRBV10-1 | TRBD1 | NA | TGCGCCAGCCAGGGGGGTTTGGGTCAGCCCCAGCATTTT | CASQGGLGQPQHF